This T cell receptor (beta chain) was identified during a study of vaccination effects on CD4 cells after COVID-19. Study information: A median of 72 days separated the second dose and sampling. Overall study findings and caveats: Marked clonal contraction of both clone types appeared late after vaccination.

The CDR3 runs to 14 residues. V shed 3 bases, J shed 7 bases, and the junction held 5 bases outside the gene matches. Germline V lookup: CDR1 MNHEY, CDR2 SMNVEV (reference sequence). This clone was counted only a few times. What it recognizes is unknown. Prior to sequencing, the ViraFEST assay stimulated PBMC with viral peptide pools, which expanded the antigen-specific CD4+ T cells. Isolating CD4+ T cells followed less than 11 days of culture. As their vaccination, participants received two doses of either BNT162b2 or mRNA-1273. No vaccinee had earlier SARS-CoV-2 infection, and nucleocapsid antibodies were negative. IL-2 medium took the place of half the medium on both days 3 and 7. Repertoires were generated with immunoSEQ multiplex PCR, while TCRdb's copy carries only in-frame clones and drops some. The sample has some 61,000 clones; roughly 79% are singletons.

The chain carries TRBV27 and TRBJ2-2; TRBD1 agrees at 7 bases. The sequence was collected from a human donor who received a COVID-19 vaccine. The input for sequencing was CD4+ T cells from PBMCs cultured with HCoV-OC43 spike peptides, taken after COVID-19 vaccination. Documented subset: HCoV-OC43 spike overlapping peptide pool stimulation. The CDR3 DNA is TGTGCCAGCAGTTTCGGACAGGCAGGCGGGGAGCTGTTTTTT. Translating gives CASSFGQAGGELFF.